The 30 T cell receptor beta chains given below trace back to one sample, sequenced in a study of breast tumors, draining lymph nodes, adjacent tissues. The lymph nodes were axillary draining lymph nodes from breast cancer patients. MiXCR was run by TCRdb on the multiplex PCR reads, yielding one entry per CDR3 protein. The sample includes 200,000 or so distinct CDR3 sequences, roughly 29% of them seen just once. Sequenced: axillary lymph node tissue. The source is a female donor with breast cancer. Some clones in this sample may be carry-over from other donors' samples.

This chain uses TRBV20-1 with TRBJ1-4; D is uncertain. The germline gives CDR1 DFQATT, CDR2 SNEGSKA (reference sequence). V was clipped by 3 bases and J by 0 bases, with 8 bases between them. The CDR3 covers 14 residues. In DNA form, the CDR3 reads TGCAGTGCTAGGGCCGGGACAACTAATGAAAAACTGTTTTTT. Translating gives CSARAGTTNEKLFF.

This clonotype was observed many times. J is TRBJ2-5 and V is TRBV19, with D possibly matching TRBD2 (6 bases). This CDR3 is built from 14 residues. V dropped 5 bases and J dropped 5 bases, with 15 bases sitting between them. Germline CDR1 is LNHDA and CDR2 is SQIVND (reference sequence). The CDR3 DNA follows: TGTGCCAGTAGTCCCTCTAAGGGGAGGGAGACCCAGTACTTC. Its translation: CASSPSKGRETQYF.

This clonotype was counted ten times or more. The rearrangement links TRBV4-1 to TRBJ2-5; perhaps TRBD2 as D (5 bases). The CDR3 covers 15 residues. Looked up from germline, CDR1 is MGHRA and CDR2 is YSYEKL. Between the trimmed V and J ends, which lost 1 base and 2 bases, there was a span of 11 bases. In DNA, the CDR3 is TGCGCCAGCAGCCAAGTATCCAGCGGTCAAGAGACCCAGTACTTC. It codes for CASSQVSSGQETQYF.

This chain connects TRBV7-3 to TRBJ2-5; a possible D gene is TRBD2 (6 bases). Germline CDR1 and CDR2: SGHTA and FQGTGA. V was shortened by 1 base and J by 9 bases, with 15 bases between the two germline ends. This CDR3 has 14 residues. CDR3 loop: CASSLNGRGEPQYF. The CDR3 nucleotides are TGTGCCAGCAGCTTAAACGGGAGAGGTGAGCCCCAGTACTTC.

The rearrangement uses TRBV6-4 and TRBJ1-6; 10 nucleotides agree with TRBD1. The V gene end was trimmed by 3 bases and the J gene end by 2 bases; junction bases not matched to a gene: 7. The germline gives CDR1 MRHNA, CDR2 SNTAGT. The CDR3 runs to 18 residues. CDR3 bases: TGTGCCAGCAGTGAGACAGGGGGCTGGCGGCCCTATAATTCACCCCTCCACTTT. Its translation: CASSETGGWRPYNSPLHF.

Points on this clonotype: This may be a read error: a much more frequent sequence differs by one nucleotide. The chain joins TRBV30 to TRBJ1-3; D gene uncertain. The germline V gene encodes CDR1 GTSNPN and CDR2 SVGIG (reference sequence). The CDR3 totals 14 residues. For the CDR3, the DNA is TGTGCCCGGAGCCGCTCACTAGGGGGAAACACCATATATTTT. The encoded protein is CARSRSLGGNTIYF.

The J gene is TRBJ2-7, the V gene TRBV7-2, with 9 bases fitting TRBD2. The CDR3 totals 14 residues. Trimming at V came to 2 bases and at J to 6 bases, leaving 5 bases not matched to a gene. Germline CDR1 and CDR2: SGHTA and FQGNSA. The CDR3 loop is CASSLTGTSLEQYF. The CDR3, as DNA: TGTGCCAGCAGCTTAACCGGGACTAGCCTCGAGCAGTACTTC.

This clonotype was detected only a few times. A read error may produce the germline difference seen at one junction end. This chain joins TRBV6-5 and TRBJ2-1, with TRBD2 as a possible D gene (6 bases). CDR3 length equals 17 residues. From germline, CDR1 is MNHEY and CDR2 SVGAGI. The CDR3 is CASSHSSAPGLRNEQFF. CDR3 in DNA: TGTGCCAGCAGTCACTCATCGGCCCCCGGACTACGCAATGAGCAGTTCTTC.

Worth noting for this clonotype: A much bigger clone sits one base away, suggesting this may be a read error. V and J are TRBV9 and TRBJ2-1, with TRBD2 as a possible D gene (5 bases). The CDR3 contains 15 residues. In germline, CDR1 is SGDLS, CDR2 YYNGEE. CDR3 residues: CASSVGWRPPQEPFF. CDR3 coding DNA: TGTGCCAGCAGCGTAGGATGGAGGCCTCCTCAAGAGCCGTTCTTC.

This clonotype was seen many times. The chain couples TRBV6-2 or TRBV6-3 to TRBJ2-5; D is unclear. CDR1 and CDR2 from the germline V gene are MNHEY and SVGEGT. The length of the CDR3 is 11 residues. V was clipped by 4 bases and J by 7 bases, with 7 bases between them. In DNA, the CDR3 is TGTGCCAGCAGTTCCTTTGGGACCCAGTACTTC. This sequence encodes CASSSFGTQYF.

CDR3 bases: TGCAGCGTTGTTTACTATTCGGGAGGGGACAATGAGCAGTTCTTC. Its translation is CSVVYYSGGDNEQFF. The rearrangement uses TRBV29-1 and TRBJ2-1; 8 bases map to TRBD2. The CDR3 runs 15 residues. Germline CDR1 is SQVTM and CDR2 is ANQGSEA. The V and J ends lost 4 bases and 5 bases, in that order; junction bases with no gene match: 10.

Only a few counts were recorded for this clonotype. At one boundary the junction diverges from the germline segment, which might be a read error. This rearrangement joins TRBV5-1 to TRBJ2-5, with 7 nucleotides matching TRBD2. Germline loops: CDR1 SGHRS, CDR2 YFSETQ. This CDR3 has 12 residues. CDR3 amino acids: CASTSGRETHYF. For the CDR3, the DNA is TGCGCCAGCACCTCGGGGAGGGAGACCCACTACTTC.

V is TRBV24-1 and J is TRBJ1-2; no clear D. Trimming removed 1 base from V and 6 bases from J, with 5 bases in between. This CDR3 region has 12 residues. Germline-derived CDR1 and CDR2 are KGHDR and SFDVKD. CDR3 DNA: TGTGCCACCAGTGATTTTCAGGATGGCTACACCTTC. Translating gives CATSDFQDGYTF.

This clonotype was detected ten times or more. The chain has TRBV6-5 and TRBJ1-5; perhaps TRBD1 as D (5 bases). Trimming stripped 4 bases from V and 5 bases from J, with 15 bases between. The CDR3 has 15 residues. CDR1 is MNHEY, CDR2 SVGAGI, per germline. CDR3: CASSFRQFSDQPQHF. As DNA, the CDR3 is TGTGCCAGCAGTTTCAGACAGTTTTCAGATCAGCCCCAGCATTTT.

This clonotype has only a few counts. The chain is built from TRBV6-5 and TRBJ2-1; TRBD1 agrees at 11 bases. This CDR3 is 14 amino acids long. The junction had 4 bases not matched to a gene; V was cut back by 5 bases and J by 7 bases. Germline CDR1 MNHEY, CDR2 SVGAGI. CDR3 region: CASSQRDRGNEQFF. In DNA form, the CDR3 reads TGTGCCAGCAGTCAACGGGACAGGGGGAATGAGCAGTTCTTC.

This clonotype was recorded many times. The V and J genes are TRBV5-1 and TRBJ2-5; D ambiguous. The CDR3 contains 11 residues. Trimming cost V 3 bases and J 4 bases, with 4 bases left between them. Germline CDR1 reads SGHRS; CDR2 reads YFSETQ. CDR3 nucleotides: TGCGCCAGCAGCTATTCAGAGACCCAGTACTTC. It translates to CASSYSETQYF. The full variable domain, with the rest looked up from reference TRBV5-1 and TRBJ2-5, is KAGVTQTPRYLIKTRGQQVTLSCSPISGHRSVSWYQQTPGQGLQFLFEYFSETQRNKGNFPGRFSGRQFSNSRSEMNVSTLELGDSALYLCASSYSETQYFGPGTRLLVL.

The sample holds one count of this clonotype. The DNA for the CDR3 is TGCAGTGCTAGCTTGAACTCTGGAAACACCATATATTTT. Residues: CSASLNSGNTIYF. The chain couples TRBV20-1 to TRBJ1-3, with D uncertain. This CDR3 comprises 13 residues. V dropped 3 bases and J dropped 0 bases, with 6 bases sitting between them. The germline V gene encodes CDR1 DFQATT and CDR2 SNEGSKA (reference sequence).

At least ten counts were recorded for this clonotype. CDR3 in amino acids: CASSPSPSGGWTDTQYF. Here the CDR3 DNA reads TGCGCCAGCAGCCCCTCCCCTAGCGGGGGGTGGACAGATACGCAGTATTTT. This chain connects TRBV5-1 to TRBJ2-3; 11 nucleotides match TRBD2. The V gene end was trimmed by 4 bases and the J gene end by 3 bases; junction bases not matched to a gene: 10. CDR1 SGHRS and CDR2 YFSETQ come from the germline V gene. This CDR3 spans 17 amino acids.

This clonotype was picked up many times. The gene calls are TRBV2 and TRBJ2-1, with 10 bases fitting TRBD1. The V segment lost 6 bases and the J segment 8 bases; nucleotides outside the gene matches: 4. Germline V gene sequence: CDR1 SNHLY, CDR2 FYNNEI. The CDR3 is 13 amino acids. CDR3 nucleotide sequence: TGTGCCAGCAGGGGACAGGGGTTCCATGAGCAGTTCTTC. Residues: CASRGQGFHEQFF.

This clonotype was counted many times. The V gene is TRBV19, the J gene TRBJ1-5; 7 nucleotides agree with TRBD1. Germline loops: CDR1 LNHDA, CDR2 SQIVND (reference sequence). This CDR3 has 16 residues. The V and J ends lost 3 bases and 2 bases, in that order; junction bases with no gene match: 7. CDR3 DNA: TGTGCCAGTAGTATCGTGGGGCAGGGGGGCAATCAGCCCCAGCATTTT. Encoded protein: CASSIVGQGGNQPQHF.

The rearrangement uses TRBV6-5 and TRBJ2-6, with TRBD2 matching 7 bases. CDR3 size: 15 residues. Germline values: CDR1 MNHEY, CDR2 SVGAGI. V trimming: 7 bases; J trimming: 1 base; junction bases outside the gene matches: 4. CDR3 sequence (DNA): TGTGCCAGCACCACCGGGGGGTCTGGGGCCAACGTCCTGACTTTC. Translation: CASTTGGSGANVLTF.

This clonotype was detected a few times. V gene TRBV28 combines with J gene TRBJ2-1, with 10 bases lining up with TRBD2. V was pared by 6 bases and J by 2 bases, with 4 bases of the junction left unmatched. CDR3 length: 15 amino acids. The germline CDR1 and CDR2 sequences are MDHEN and SYDVKM. DNA of the CDR3: TGTGCCAGCAGCCTAGCGGGAGTAACCTACAATGAGCAGTTCTTC. This codes for CASSLAGVTYNEQFF.

This chain uses TRBV6-1 with TRBJ2-3, with D perhaps matching TRBD1 or TRBD2 (5 bases each). Germline lookup yields CDR1 MNHNS and CDR2 SASEGT. The CDR3 loop spans 14 amino acids. V lost 5 bases, J lost 6 bases, and 15 bases lay in between. CDR3 DNA sequence: TGTGCCAGCAGTCAGGGCTCAACTAGGGATACGCAGTATTTT. This gives the protein CASSQGSTRDTQYF.

The chain combines TRBV10-1 with TRBJ2-7; D perhaps matches TRBD2 (5 bases). Trimming removed 2 bases at V and 3 bases at J, with 8 bases between. The CDR3 spans 13 residues. Germline loops: CDR1 WNHNN, CDR2 SYGVQD (reference sequence). CDR3 amino acids: CASSEEGNYEQYF. In DNA, the CDR3 is TGCGCCAGCAGTGAGGAGGGAAACTACGAGCAGTACTTC.

This clonotype was seen just once. An end of the junction does not agree with germline; a read error may underlie this. The gene calls are TRBV20-1 and TRBJ2-1; maybe TRBD2 (5 bases). The CDR3 extends over 12 amino acids. The V gene's germline CDR1 is DFQATT and CDR2 SNEGSKA (reference sequence). CDR3 sequence: CSARPDYNEPFF. CDR3 in DNA: TGCAGTGCTAGGCCCGACTATAATGAGCCGTTCTTC.

The sample holds many counts of this clonotype. This rearrangement joins TRBV28 to TRBJ1-6; D unresolved. There are 15 residues in the CDR3. Trimming pared 6 bases from V and 0 bases from J, leaving 9 bases between. The V gene's germline CDR1 is MDHEN and CDR2 SYDVKM. Written as DNA, the CDR3 is TGTGCCAGCAGGGCCCCGGGCTCCTATAATTCACCCCTCCACTTT. It encodes CASRAPGSYNSPLHF.

This clonotype occurred many times. The V gene is TRBV20-1, the J gene TRBJ2-1; TRBD2 matches 8 bases. After removal of 7 bases from V and 8 bases from J, the junction contained 13 bases not matched to a gene. This CDR3 spans 14 amino acids. From germline, CDR1 is DFQATT and CDR2 SNEGSKA (reference sequence). Written as DNA, the CDR3 is TGCAGTGTCGACGACCTAGCGGGCGGGGATGAGCAGTTCTTC. Translated, it gives CSVDDLAGGDEQFF.

This clonotype was observed at least ten times. The chain links TRBV9 to TRBJ2-2, with D maybe TRBD2 (6 bases). Germline lookup yields CDR1 SGDLS and CDR2 YYNGEE. The CDR3 covers 16 residues. The V and J ends lost 0 bases and 4 bases respectively, with 13 bases between them. CDR3 sequence (DNA): TGTGCCAGCAGCGTAGAGGGACTCGCAACCACCGGGGAGCTGTTTTTT. Protein sequence: CASSVEGLATTGELFF.

This clonotype came up many times. The gene calls are TRBV5-6 and TRBJ2-5; maybe TRBD1 (6 bases). V was pared by 1 base and J by 4 bases, with 14 bases between. Germline V CDR1 and CDR2: SGHDT, YYEEEE. This CDR3 has 15 amino acids. The DNA for the CDR3 is TGTGCCAGCAGCTTGATTCAAACAGGGCGAGAGACCCAGTACTTC. This sequence encodes CASSLIQTGRETQYF. Complete variable domain (other parts from reference TRBV5-6 and TRBJ2-5): DAGVTQSPTHLIKTRGQQVTLRCSPKSGHDTVSWYQQALGQGPQFIFQYYEEEERQRGNFPDRFSGHQFPNYSSELNVNALLLGDSALYLCASSLIQTGRETQYFGPGTRLLVL.

This clonotype occurred once. A single base separates this from a much larger clone, so it may be a read error. The chain employs TRBV28 and TRBJ1-2; 9 bases map to TRBD1. Germline values: CDR1 MDHEN, CDR2 SYDVKM. The length of the CDR3 is 14 residues. The CDR3 loop reads CASSLRDRVYGCTF. The CDR3 DNA reads as TGTGCCAGCAGTTTAAGGGACAGGGTCTATGGCTGCACCTTC.